What follows are 20 T cell receptor beta chains derived from one specimen sequenced in a study of blood T cell repertoires in COVID-19. The data were produced by immunoSEQ multiplex PCR, yet TCRdb's version contains in-frame clones alone and is incomplete. This table has about 190,000 clones, 90% appearing once. Sequenced sample: peripheral blood. The receptor source for this set is a man aged 50 to 60 with acute or convalescent COVID-19.

This sequence joins TRBV12-3 or TRBV12-4 and TRBJ1-5; D unclear. The V end was cut by 3 bases, the J end by 11 bases, with 14 bases between. The CDR3 is made up of 13 amino acids. CDR3 DNA: TGTGCCAGCAGTTTTAATTCCCGGGAAGCCCAGCATTTT. Translation: CASSFNSREAQHF.

The V and J genes are TRBV2 and TRBJ1-2; D gene uncertain. The CDR3 length is 14 residues. Per the germline V gene, CDR1 is SNHLY and CDR2 is FYNNEI. V was shortened by 7 bases and J by 7 bases, with 19 bases between the two germline ends. This chain's CDR3 is CASTSRGSGGGYTF. In DNA form, the CDR3 reads TGTGCCAGCACTAGCAGAGGCTCGGGAGGTGGCTACACCTTC.

The CDR3 reads CAITADRENYGYTF. CDR3 DNA sequence: TGTGCCATCACCGCGGACAGGGAAAACTATGGCTACACCTTC. V is TRBV10-3 and J is TRBJ1-2; 8 bases are shared with TRBD1. Germline V gene lookup returns CDR1 ENHRY and CDR2 SYGVKD. The CDR3 length is 14 residues. V shed 7 bases and J 2 bases; nucleotides not matched to a gene: 6.

CDR3 sequence (DNA): TGTGCCAGCAGTTTCGGACTAGCGAGTTCTGAGCTGTTTTTT. Translating it yields CASSFGLASSELFF. The gene calls are TRBV27 and TRBJ2-2, with 9 bases fitting TRBD2. After removal of 3 bases from V and 11 bases from J, the junction contained 7 bases not matched to a gene. This CDR3 is built from 14 residues. Germline-derived CDR1 and CDR2 are MNHEY and SMNVEV (reference sequence).

V usage is TRBV19 and J usage is TRBJ2-3; D is unresolved. Per germline, CDR1 LNHDA and CDR2 SQIVND (reference sequence). The V gene lost 5 bases and the J gene lost 7 bases, with 13 bases spanning the gap. The CDR3 runs 13 residues. The CDR3 region has the DNA TGTGCCAGTAGTCTCTCCCCCGGGTATACGCAGTATTTT. As protein: CASSLSPGYTQYF. The full variable domain, rest sourced from reference TRBV19 and TRBJ2-3, is DGGITQSPKYLFRKEGQNVTLSCEQNLNHDAMYWYRQDPGQGLRLIYYSQIVNDFQKGDIAEGYSVSREKKESFPLTVTSAQKNPTAFYLCASSLSPGYTQYFGPGTRLTVL.

This chain connects TRBV6-5 to TRBJ2-1; 10 positions agree with TRBD2. The CDR3 extends over 14 amino acids. Germline loops: CDR1 MNHEY, CDR2 SVGAGI. V lost 5 bases and J lost 2; bases outside the gene matches: 0. The CDR3 here is CASSSGRAYNEQFF. The CDR3 bases are TGTGCCAGCAGTAGCGGGAGGGCCTACAATGAGCAGTTCTTC.

V and J are TRBV10-1 and TRBJ2-7, with 7 bases that match TRBD1. V lost 6 bases and J lost 4; bases outside the gene matches: 9. The CDR3 is 14 amino acids. Germline assignment: CDR1 WNHNN and CDR2 SYGVQD (reference sequence). The DNA of the CDR3 is TGCGCCAGCAGCCCCCGGGACAGTAGTTACGAGCAGTACGTC. Translation gives CASSPRDSSYEQYV.

This clone has a single count. The chain combines TRBV27 with TRBJ2-1, with TRBD2 identical over 8 bases. The CDR3 loop spans 15 amino acids. The germline V gene has CDR1 MNHEY and CDR2 SMNVEV (reference sequence). V gave up 3 bases and J gave up 5 bases; unmatched junction bases: 6. The CDR3 DNA is TGTGCCAGCAGTTTCTCGCTAGCGGGTGACAATGAGCAGTTCTTC. It specifies CASSFSLAGDNEQFF.

The V and J genes are TRBV3-1 (or the pseudogene TRBV3-2) and TRBJ1-6; TRBD1 aligns across 7 bases. This CDR3 has 14 amino acids. CDR1 is LGHDT, CDR2 YNNKEL, per germline (reference sequence). V dropped 6 bases and J dropped 6; count of bases not matched to a gene: 5. For the CDR3, the DNA is TGTGCCAGCAGTACAGGGGTGGGTAATTCACCCCTCCACTTT. This gives the protein CASSTGVGNSPLHF.

The chain carries TRBV6-6 and TRBJ2-1; D is unclear. Trimming cost V 10 bases and J 8 bases, with 15 bases left between them. Germline CDR1 reads MNHNY; CDR2 reads SVGAGI (reference sequence). The CDR3 consists of 12 residues. The chain's CDR3 is CATRAGDDEQFF. In nucleotides, the CDR3 is TGTGCCACCCGAGCCGGAGACGATGAGCAGTTCTTC.

The table lists this clone with a count of one. The J gene is TRBJ1-2, the V gene TRBV10-3; 7 nucleotides match TRBD1. Germline V gene data show CDR1 as ENHRY and CDR2 as SYGVKD. J gave up 7 bases and V 5 bases, and 7 bases lay outside the gene matches. The CDR3 is 13 residues long. CDR3 sequence reads: CAISTGTDLGYTF. The CDR3 DNA sequence: TGTGCCATCAGTACCGGGACAGATCTTGGCTACACCTTC.

This chain uses TRBV25-1 with TRBJ1-1; D may be TRBD1 (5 bases). The V end lost 7 bases, the J end lost 11 bases, and 20 bases lay between the germline ends. CDR3 size: 13 residues. Germline-derived CDR1 and CDR2 are MGHDK and SYGVNS. DNA of the CDR3: TGTGCCAGCAAAGGGGAGGCAAGGCGCGCGGCTTTCTTT. The encoded protein is CASKGEARRAAFF.

V usage is TRBV5-6 and J usage is TRBJ2-5, with TRBD1 matching over 7 bases. The V and J ends lost 6 bases and 4 bases, in that order; junction bases with no gene match: 6. The CDR3 loop spans 13 amino acids. Germline V gene data show CDR1 as SGHDT and CDR2 as YYEEEE. The CDR3 coding sequence is TGTGCCAGCACGGAACAGGGGAGAGAGACCCAGTACTTC. Its translation: CASTEQGRETQYF.

The chain combines TRBV7-6 with TRBJ2-2; TRBD1 agrees at 9 bases. There are 16 residues in the CDR3. Trimming at V came to 3 bases and at J to 4 bases, leaving 6 bases not matched to a gene. From germline, CDR1 is SGHVS and CDR2 FNYEAQ. CDR3 nucleotide sequence: TGTGCCAGCAGCTTCCGGGACAGGGTCATCACCGGGGAGCTGTTTTTT. This gives the protein CASSFRDRVITGELFF.

The gene calls are TRBV15 and TRBJ2-1, with TRBD2 identical over 9 bases. CDR3 size: 15 residues. V trimming: 4 bases; J trimming: 7 bases; junction bases outside the gene matches: 8. Germline CDR1 LNHNV, CDR2 YYDKDF (reference sequence). The CDR3 region is CATSIGSGSWNEQFF. The DNA of the CDR3 is TGTGCCACCAGCATTGGTAGCGGGAGTTGGAATGAGCAGTTCTTC.

A single count supports this clone. This rearrangement joins TRBV9 to TRBJ2-7, with 13 bases matching TRBD2. Unmatched junction bases numbered 2, after V lost 0 bases and J lost 2 bases. CDR1 and CDR2 (germline): SGDLS, YYNGEE. There are 16 residues in the CDR3. CDR3 coding DNA: TGTGCCAGCAGCGTAGACGGACTAGCGGGGGCCTACGAGCAGTACTTC. Its protein product is CASSVDGLAGAYEQYF.

This sequence joins TRBV7-6 and TRBJ2-7; 9 positions match TRBD2. Germline-derived CDR1 and CDR2 are SGHVS and FNYEAQ. This CDR3 has 15 residues. V was clipped by 5 bases and J by 1 base; unmatched bases: 6. The CDR3 protein is CASSNGLAPSYEQYF. CDR3 nucleotides: TGTGCCAGCAGCAACGGACTAGCGCCTTCCTACGAGCAGTACTTC.

Only one count was recorded for this clone. This chain joins TRBV6-5 and TRBJ1-4, with TRBD1 matching over 9 bases. In germline, CDR1 is MNHEY, CDR2 SVGAGI. The CDR3 is 14 amino acids. V shed 7 bases, J shed 8 bases, and the junction held 8 bases outside the gene matches. The CDR3 DNA follows: TGTGCCAGCAACCCCGGGACAGGGTTCGAAAAACTGTTTTTT. Protein: CASNPGTGFEKLFF.

The J gene is TRBJ2-1, the V gene TRBV28; the D gene is possibly TRBD2 (6 bases). The CDR3 covers 15 residues. The V end lost 2 bases, the J end lost 8 bases, and 16 bases lay between the germline ends. CDR1 is MDHEN and CDR2 is SYDVKM in the germline V gene. In DNA form, the CDR3 reads TGTGCCAGCAGTTTAGGAGGGGCCTCTGGCTATGAGCAGTTCTTC. This sequence encodes CASSLGGASGYEQFF. Based on the CDR3 plus reference TRBV28 and TRBJ2-1, the full variable domain is DVKVTQSSRYLVKRTGEKVFLECVQDMDHENMFWYRQDPGLGLRLIYFSYDVKMKEKGDIPEGYSVSREKKERFSLILESASTNQTSMYLCASSLGGASGYEQFFGPGTRLTVL.

The chain carries TRBV7-3 and TRBJ2-2, with D perhaps matching TRBD2 (6 bases). This CDR3 has 15 amino acids. Trimming pared 3 bases from V and 1 base from J, leaving 9 bases between. Looked up from germline, CDR1 is SGHTA and CDR2 is FQGTGA. CDR3 sequence (DNA): TGTGCCAGCAGCTTGGGGACTCGGAACACCGGGGAGCTGTTTTTT. Its translation is CASSLGTRNTGELFF.